Presented here are 21 T cell receptor beta chains from one specimen sequenced in a study of control samples from healthy donors and cancer patients (dated by TCRdb to 2020 to 2022). Libraries were made using the immunoSEQ multiplex PCR assay. The immuneACCESS repertoire file appears here via TCRdb, limited to in-frame rearrangements. These files lack a portion of the clones; in checked studies, under half of the deficit traces to unresolved V genes, and the cause of the others is not known. In all, the sample holds under 450,000 clones, and 80% to 95% of those were seen once. Jointly, the top ten make up around 6.5% of the sample. Sequencing was done on a sample of PBMCs. The receptor source for this set is a man aged 35-49 years with head and neck cancer.

This clone was observed once. V usage is TRBV14 and J usage is TRBJ1-2, with 10 bases matching TRBD1. V shed 4 bases and J 7 bases; nucleotides not matched to a gene: 3. This CDR3 is 13 amino acids long. Germline lookup yields CDR1 SGHDN and CDR2 FVKESK. DNA for the CDR3: TGTGCCAGCAGCCGGGGACAGGGGAGTGGCTACACCTTC. Protein: CASSRGQGSGYTF.

This chain joins TRBV25-1 and TRBJ2-2, with D maybe TRBD2 (5 bases). This CDR3 has 15 residues. Per the germline V gene, CDR1 is MGHDK and CDR2 is SYGVNS. The V end was cut by 3 bases, the J end by 4 bases, with 12 bases between. CDR3 residues: CASSEGGRITGELFF. As DNA, the CDR3 is TGTGCCAGCAGTGAGGGCGGGCGCATCACCGGGGAGCTGTTTTTT.

Only one count was recorded for this clone. The V gene is TRBV2, the J gene TRBJ1-6, with TRBD1 matching 7 bases. Germline trimming cut 6 bases from V and 10 bases from J; bases unmatched to any gene: 12. Germline V gene lookup returns CDR1 SNHLY and CDR2 FYNNEI. This CDR3 region has 15 residues. CDR3 sequence reads: CASSDNRGSTSPLHF. The CDR3 DNA sequence: TGTGCCAGCAGCGATAACAGGGGAAGTACCTCACCCCTCCACTTT.

The chain uses TRBV30 and TRBJ1-1; D possibly corresponds to TRBD1 (5 bases). CDR3 length equals 13 residues. Germline V gene lookup returns CDR1 GTSNPN and CDR2 SVGIG (reference sequence). V was shortened by 4 bases and J by 3 bases, with 12 bases between the two germline ends. CDR3 in amino acids: CAWTPQVHTEAFF. The CDR3 DNA follows: TGTGCCTGGACCCCACAGGTTCACACTGAAGCTTTCTTT.

This chain uses TRBV9 with TRBJ2-2; no clear D gene. The CDR3 sequence is 10 residues long. V was cut by 7 bases and J by 4 bases, with 2 bases left in between. CDR1 is SGDLS and CDR2 is YYNGEE in the germline V gene. CDR3 protein: CASGTGELFF. As DNA, the CDR3 is TGTGCCAGCGGCACCGGGGAGCTGTTTTTT.

The gene calls are TRBV18 and TRBJ1-2, with 8 nucleotides matching TRBD1. Germline V gene sequence: CDR1 KGHSH, CDR2 LQKENI. With 6 bases clipped from V and 5 bases from J, the junction kept 5 bases outside the gene matches. This CDR3 comprises 13 residues. CDR3 DNA: TGTGCCAGCTCGTCTGGACAGGGTTATGGCTACACCTTC. Its protein product is CASSSGQGYGYTF.

The chain is built from TRBV2 and TRBJ1-4, with 7 bases fitting TRBD1. The ends lost 6 bases at V and 4 bases at J; junction bases unmatched: 8. Germline V gives CDR1 SNHLY, CDR2 FYNNEI. The CDR3 covers 15 residues. CDR3 nucleotides: TGTGCCAGCAGAGGAGACAGGGCCCTTAATGAAAAACTGTTTTTT. Its protein product is CASRGDRALNEKLFF.

The chain recombines TRBV15 with TRBJ1-5; TRBD1 matches 9 bases. Germline V gives CDR1 LNHNV, CDR2 YYDKDF (reference sequence). Unmatched junction bases numbered 9, after V lost 3 bases and J lost 0 bases. This CDR3 has 18 residues. The chain's CDR3 is CATSSLQGANHSNQPQHF. CDR3 DNA: TGTGCCACCAGCAGTCTACAGGGGGCGAATCATAGCAATCAGCCCCAGCATTTT.

The chain carries TRBV6-6 and TRBJ1-1; D uncertain. Between the trimmed V and J ends, which lost 2 bases and 0 bases, there was a span of 10 bases. Germline assignment: CDR1 MNHNY and CDR2 SVGAGI (reference sequence). CDR3 size: 15 residues. CDR3 protein: CASSYTVTMNTEAFF. For the CDR3, the DNA is TGTGCCAGCAGTTACACGGTAACAATGAACACTGAAGCTTTCTTT.

The J gene is TRBJ2-1, the V gene TRBV19; maybe TRBD2 (5 bases). Germline V CDR1 and CDR2: LNHDA, SQIVND (reference sequence). CDR3 length equals 15 residues. Trimming stripped 6 bases from V and 3 bases from J, with 15 bases between. CDR3 DNA: TGTGCCAGTAGATCCGGGATGGGGAGCTACAATGAGCAGTTCTTC. Translating it yields CASRSGMGSYNEQFF. Filled out from reference TRBV19 and TRBJ2-1, the complete variable domain reads DGGITQSPKYLFRKEGQNVTLSCEQNLNHDAMYWYRQDPGQGLRLIYYSQIVNDFQKGDIAEGYSVSREKKESFPLTVTSAQKNPTAFYLCASRSGMGSYNEQFFGPGTRLTVL.

The chain combines TRBV27 with TRBJ1-5; D is uncertain. CDR1 and CDR2 from the germline V gene are MNHEY and SMNVEV (reference sequence). V dropped 5 bases and J dropped 7 bases, with 12 bases sitting between them. There are 13 residues in the CDR3. The CDR3 spells CASSVSRGQPQHF. DNA of the CDR3: TGTGCCAGCAGTGTCTCCCGGGGACAGCCCCAGCATTTT.

CDR3 sequence reads: CASSLRTASSTDTQYF. The CDR3 DNA is TGCGCCAGCAGCTTACGGACAGCCTCTAGCACAGATACGCAGTATTTT. The chain carries TRBV5-1 and TRBJ2-3; a possible D gene is TRBD1 (6 bases). Deletions cut 2 bases from V and 0 bases from J, with 13 bases between. The CDR3 loop spans 16 amino acids. From germline, CDR1 is SGHRS and CDR2 YFSETQ. Full variable domain (rest looked up from reference TRBV5-1 and TRBJ2-3): KAGVTQTPRYLIKTRGQQVTLSCSPISGHRSVSWYQQTPGQGLQFLFEYFSETQRNKGNFPGRFSGRQFSNSRSEMNVSTLELGDSALYLCASSLRTASSTDTQYFGPGTRLTVL.

The chain uses TRBV13 and TRBJ1-1, with 9 bases identical to TRBD1. J lost 4 bases, V lost 5 bases, and 8 bases had no gene match. Germline V lookup: CDR1 PRHDT, CDR2 FYEKMQ (reference sequence). This CDR3 is built from 15 residues. The CDR3 DNA reads TGTGCCAGCAGCCCAGGCCGGGACAGGGTCACTGAAGCTTTCTTT. Protein product: CASSPGRDRVTEAFF.

This sequence joins TRBV6-5 and TRBJ2-2, with TRBD2 matching over 7 bases. The length of the CDR3 is 15 residues. Germline V gene data show CDR1 as MNHEY and CDR2 as SVGAGI. Losses at the gene ends were 10 bases for V and 3 bases for J; bases not matched to a gene: 11. Written as DNA, the CDR3 is TGTGCCACCAGACTAGCTCCCATGGACACCGGGGAGCTGTTTTTT. It yields the protein CATRLAPMDTGELFF.

In the case of this clone: The same CDR3 arises from other DNA sequences in this sample as well. V usage is TRBV28 and J usage is TRBJ1-5; weak D call: TRBD1 (5 bases). CDR1 and CDR2 (germline): MDHEN, SYDVKM. This CDR3 comprises 14 residues. V shed 4 bases and J shed 0 bases, with 7 bases lying between them. CDR3 residues: CASSSGGSNQPQHF. DNA for the CDR3: TGTGCCAGCAGTTCGGGGGGTAGCAATCAGCCCCAGCATTTT.

The V call is TRBV20-1, the J call TRBJ1-2; D is perhaps TRBD1 (5 bases). Trimming stripped 3 bases from V and 8 bases from J, with 25 bases between. Germline V gene sequence: CDR1 DFQATT, CDR2 SNEGSKA (reference sequence). CDR3 length: 16 amino acids. CDR3 nucleotides: TGCAGTGCTAGTAGGGGTGCCCCGGAGCGGAGGAGCGGCTACACCTTC. This encodes CSASRGAPERRSGYTF.

This chain links TRBV30 with TRBJ2-7; D is possibly TRBD2 (6 bases). Germline V CDR1 and CDR2: GTSNPN, SVGIG (reference sequence). V was shortened by 2 bases and J by 3 bases, with 14 bases between the two germline ends. CDR3 length: 14 residues. The CDR3 protein is CAWSFGGNDYEQYF. The CDR3, as DNA: TGTGCCTGGAGTTTTGGGGGGAACGACTACGAGCAGTACTTC.

This sequence joins TRBV2 and TRBJ2-7, with no clear D. The CDR3 is 14 residues long. CDR1 is SNHLY, CDR2 FYNNEI, per germline. V was trimmed by 7 bases and J by 1 base, leaving 14 bases between them. Here the CDR3 reads CASNRRVGSYEQYF. The DNA for the CDR3 is TGTGCCAGCAACCGAAGGGTGGGGTCCTACGAGCAGTACTTC.

The CDR3 region has the DNA TGTGCCAGCAGCCCCCCCGGGGGGTACAACACCGGGGAGCTGTTTTTT. Amino acids: CASSPPGGYNTGELFF. The chain uses TRBV7-9 and TRBJ2-2, with 7 bases aligning to TRBD2. Germline values: CDR1 SEHNR, CDR2 FQNEAQ (reference sequence). Trimming removed 5 bases from V and 2 bases from J; junction bases left unmatched: 8. There are 16 residues in the CDR3. The full variable domain, in which reference TRBV7-9 and TRBJ2-2 provide the parts outside the CDR3, is DTGVSQNPRHKITKRGQNVTFRCDPISEHNRLYWYRQTLGQGPEFLTYFQNEAQLEKSRLLSDRFSAERPKGSFSTLEIQRTEQGDSAMYLCASSPPGGYNTGELFFGEGSRLTVL.

This chain connects TRBV7-2 to TRBJ1-4; no reliable D call. Germline V gene lookup returns CDR1 SGHTA and CDR2 FQGNSA. The CDR3 length is 15 residues. The V gene lost 1 base and the J gene lost 0 bases, with 6 bases spanning the gap. As DNA, the CDR3 is TGTGCCAGCAGCTTAGTGGGCGCAACTAATGAAAAACTGTTTTTT. Residues: CASSLVGATNEKLFF.

V is TRBV18 and J is TRBJ1-1; 7 bases match TRBD1. Germline CDR1 KGHSH, CDR2 LQKENI. The CDR3 is 14 amino acids. V lost 4 bases, J lost 1 base, and 3 bases stayed unmatched. The CDR3 coding sequence is TGTGCCAGCTCACAGGGACAGCAGAACACTGAAGCTTTCTTT. This translates into CASSQGQQNTEAFF.